Shown below are 26 T cell receptor beta chains from a single sample sequenced in a study of blood T cell repertoires in COVID-19. Clones were sequenced by immunoSEQ multiplex PCR, and TCRdb holds only the in-frame ones, with some missing. The table records about 230,000 clones, around four fifths of them present only once. The sample taken for sequencing was peripheral blood. Receptor source: a woman between 65 and 79 years old with active or convalescent COVID-19.

The genes are TRBV2 and TRBJ1-4, with TRBD1 as a possible D gene (5 bases). CDR3 length equals 12 residues. Germline CDR1 is SNHLY and CDR2 is FYNNEI. V gave up 6 bases and J gave up 8 bases, with 10 bases separating them. CDR3 loop: CASRQVGEKLFF. The CDR3 region has the DNA TGTGCCAGCAGACAGGTGGGGGAAAAACTGTTTTTT.

The genes are TRBV4-1 and TRBJ1-2; TRBD1 matches at 9 bases. Germline V gene lookup returns CDR1 MGHRA and CDR2 YSYEKL. V trimming: 3 bases; J trimming: 3 bases; junction bases outside the gene matches: 5. The CDR3 spans 15 residues. This CDR3 reads CASSQAWDRDYGYTF. The CDR3 nucleotides read TGCGCCAGCAGCCAGGCCTGGGACAGGGACTATGGCTACACCTTC.

About this clone itself: The missing conserved phenylalanine or tryptophan at the end of this CDR3 makes a read error likely. No DNA is shown, since the ends of the CDR3 on it are uncertain; the CDR3 is the one TCRdb lists. The chain couples TRBV28 to TRBJ2-4; TRBD2, the table's D call, lacks a check against the DNA. Including both end residues, the CDR3 is 9 amino acids long. CDR1 is MDHEN and CDR2 is SYDVKM in the germline V gene. The chain's CDR3 is CASSFPRPD.

The chain employs TRBV3-1 (or the pseudogene TRBV3-2) and TRBJ1-3; D is uncertain. The CDR3 is 14 amino acids. CDR1 and CDR2 (germline): LGHDT, YNNKEL (reference sequence). V was trimmed by 0 bases and J by 3 bases, leaving 6 bases between them. CDR3 sequence reads: CASSQDGIGNTIYF. Here the CDR3 DNA reads TGTGCCAGCAGCCAAGACGGGATTGGAAACACCATATATTTT.

The chain recombines TRBV19 with TRBJ1-4; D not resolved. The CDR3 totals 12 residues. CDR1 is LNHDA, CDR2 SQIVND, per germline (reference sequence). V lost 2 bases and J lost 7, with 5 bases in between. The chain's CDR3 is CASSISGEKLFF. As DNA, the CDR3 is TGTGCCAGTAGTATAAGCGGTGAAAAACTGTTTTTT.

V gene TRBV30 combines with J gene TRBJ1-5; 7 bases match TRBD1. Germline CDR1 GTSNPN, CDR2 SVGIG (reference sequence). The junction had 3 bases not matched to a gene; V was cut back by 2 bases and J by 5 bases. This CDR3 spans 13 amino acids. CDR3 amino acids: CAWSNTGDQPQHF. The CDR3 coding sequence is TGTGCCTGGAGTAACACAGGGGATCAGCCCCAGCATTTT.

The chain links TRBV4-2 to TRBJ2-7, with TRBD2 as a possible D gene (5 bases). The CDR3 spans 14 residues. Trimming took off 0 bases at V and 6 bases at J, with 12 bases between the two ends. Germline CDR1 and CDR2: LGHNA and YNFKEQ. CDR3: CASSQEPGGVEQYF. CDR3 coding DNA: TGTGCCAGCAGCCAAGAGCCAGGAGGCGTCGAGCAGTACTTC.

V is TRBV28 and J is TRBJ2-1; TRBD2 matches at 8 bases. The CDR3 is made up of 16 amino acids. CDR1 is MDHEN and CDR2 is SYDVKM in the germline V gene. V gave up 3 bases and J gave up 2 bases; unmatched junction bases: 6. The CDR3 bases are TGTGCCAGCAGTTTGTCGGCGGGAGGCCCCTACAATGAGCAGTTCTTC. It encodes CASSLSAGGPYNEQFF. The full variable domain, completed using reference TRBV28 and TRBJ2-1, is DVKVTQSSRYLVKRTGEKVFLECVQDMDHENMFWYRQDPGLGLRLIYFSYDVKMKEKGDIPEGYSVSREKKERFSLILESASTNQTSMYLCASSLSAGGPYNEQFFGPGTRLTVL.

V and J are TRBV7-9 and TRBJ2-7; 8 nucleotides line up with TRBD1. The junction had 8 bases not matched to a gene; V was cut back by 5 bases and J by 5 bases. The CDR3 totals 14 residues. The germline gives CDR1 SEHNR, CDR2 FQNEAQ (reference sequence). The CDR3 DNA reads TGTGCCAGCAGCCTGAACAGGGGGAGTCACGAGCAGTACTTC. Translated, it gives CASSLNRGSHEQYF.

The chain couples TRBV9 to TRBJ1-4; 10 bases are a match to TRBD1. This CDR3 is 15 amino acids long. From germline, CDR1 is SGDLS and CDR2 YYNGEE. Trimming cost V 0 bases and J 6 bases; bases outside gene matches: 2. As DNA, the CDR3 is TGTGCCAGCAGCGTAGGGGACAGGGGAGATGAAAAACTGTTTTTT. Translated: CASSVGDRGDEKLFF.

The chain uses TRBV3-1 (or the pseudogene TRBV3-2) and TRBJ2-7, with TRBD2 identical over 12 bases. V trimming: 3 bases; J trimming: 6 bases; junction bases outside the gene matches: 12. Germline lookup yields CDR1 LGHDT and CDR2 YNNKEL (reference sequence). The CDR3 has 17 amino acids. CDR3 coding DNA: TGTGCCAGCAGCCATCCCGAGACTAGCGGGAGTATGGGCGAGCAGTACTTC. This gives the protein CASSHPETSGSMGEQYF.

The chain employs TRBV6-6 and TRBJ1-6; D remains unclear. Germline V CDR1 and CDR2: MNHNY, SVGAGI (reference sequence). The CDR3 is 14 amino acids. The ends were cut back, 5 bases at V and 8 bases at J, with 13 bases in the middle. The CDR3 loop reads CASSLTPRDSPLHF. CDR3 in DNA: TGTGCCAGCAGTCTTACCCCCCGGGATTCACCCCTCCACTTT.

This clone was recorded only once. The J gene is TRBJ1-2, the V gene TRBV3-1 (or the pseudogene TRBV3-2); the match to TRBD1 covers 8 bases. V trimming: 4 bases; J trimming: 7 bases; junction bases outside the gene matches: 5. From germline, CDR1 is LGHDT and CDR2 YNNKEL (reference sequence). CDR3 length: 13 amino acids. CDR3 sequence: CASSPRGQGGYTF. DNA for the CDR3: TGTGCCAGCAGCCCCAGGGGGCAGGGTGGCTACACCTTC.

The genes are TRBV5-6 and TRBJ1-6; no reliable D call. The CDR3 consists of 15 residues. Germline CDR1 is SGHDT and CDR2 is YYEEEE. V lost 4 bases, J lost 0 bases, and 8 bases lay in between. CDR3: CASSKRSSYNSPLHF. CDR3 sequence (DNA): TGTGCCAGCAGCAAGCGAAGCTCCTATAATTCACCCCTCCACTTT. Full variable domain (missing parts from reference TRBV5-6 and TRBJ1-6): DAGVTQSPTHLIKTRGQQVTLRCSPKSGHDTVSWYQQALGQGPQFIFQYYEEEERQRGNFPDRFSGHQFPNYSSELNVNALLLGDSALYLCASSKRSSYNSPLHFGNGTRLTVT.

The rearrangement links TRBV6-6 to TRBJ2-1; no firm D call. The CDR3 is 16 residues long. Trimming took off 2 bases at V and 5 bases at J, with 16 bases between the two ends. Germline-derived CDR1 and CDR2 are MNHNY and SVGAGI (reference sequence). This chain's CDR3 is CASSYVSRSPNNEQFF. Written as DNA, the CDR3 is TGTGCCAGCAGTTACGTCTCGAGGTCCCCCAACAATGAGCAGTTCTTC.

In this sample, this clone turned up once. J is TRBJ2-1 and V is TRBV4-3; no reliable D call. Trimming left V 0 bases short and J 0 bases short, with 9 bases between. The CDR3 spans 16 residues. Germline values: CDR1 LGHNA, CDR2 YSLEER. CDR3 nucleotide sequence: TGCGCCAGCAGCCAAGAGCGGTGGAGCTCCTACAATGAGCAGTTCTTC. The encoded protein is CASSQERWSSYNEQFF.

The genes are TRBV12-2 and TRBJ2-7; TRBD1, the table's D call, was not compared with the DNA. TRBV12-2 is shown as a pseudogene. This CDR3 has 17 amino acids. CDR3 loop: CASRPQGSSPDSYEQYF. CDR3 in DNA: TGTGCAAGTCGCCCCCAGGGGTCCAGTCCCGACTCCTACGAGCAGTACTTC.

The chain uses TRBV10-2 and TRBJ2-5, with 7 bases that match TRBD1. The V gene's germline CDR1 is WSHSY and CDR2 SAAADI. This CDR3 is built from 15 residues. V shed 3 bases and J 4 bases; nucleotides not matched to a gene: 8. The CDR3 loop reads CASSDRGLAVETQYF. The CDR3 DNA reads as TGCGCCAGCAGTGATAGGGGGCTTGCGGTAGAGACCCAGTACTTC.

V is TRBV27 and J is TRBJ2-3; 9 bases match TRBD1. CDR1 is MNHEY and CDR2 is SMNVEV in the germline V gene (reference sequence). The V gene end was trimmed by 3 bases and the J gene end by 0 bases; junction bases not matched to a gene: 4. This CDR3 has 16 residues. CDR3 nucleotide sequence: TGTGCCAGCAGTTTCTCCGGACAGGGGAGCACAGATACGCAGTATTTT. It codes for CASSFSGQGSTDTQYF.

V and J are TRBV7-2 and TRBJ2-7, with D unclear. CDR1 is SGHTA, CDR2 FQGNSA, per germline. V was cut by 0 bases and J by 0 bases, with 12 bases left in between. CDR3 length: 16 amino acids. For the CDR3, the DNA is TGTGCCAGCAGCTTAGCCCCCCGCAGAGGCTCCTACGAGCAGTACTTC. Translated: CASSLAPRRGSYEQYF. Filled out from reference TRBV7-2 and TRBJ2-7, the complete variable domain reads GAGVSQSPSNKVTEKGKDVELRCDPISGHTALYWYRQSLGQGLEFLIYFQGNSAPDKSGLPSDRFSAERTGGSVSTLTIQRTQQEDSAVYLCASSLAPRRGSYEQYFGPGTRLTVT.

This clone was observed a handful of times. The rearrangement uses TRBV4-2 and TRBJ1-1; 8 bases fit TRBD1. The junction had 7 bases not matched to a gene; V was cut back by 4 bases and J by 3 bases. Germline CDR1 and CDR2: LGHNA and YNFKEQ. CDR3 length equals 15 residues. The CDR3 sequence is CASSPYRGVDTEAFF. For the CDR3, the DNA is TGTGCCAGCAGCCCGTACAGGGGGGTTGACACTGAAGCTTTCTTT.

In its sample, this clone was seen a few times. V is TRBV7-9 and J is TRBJ1-2; D not certain. CDR3 size: 13 residues. The germline gives CDR1 SEHNR, CDR2 FQNEAQ (reference sequence). V was shortened by 7 bases and J by 4 bases, with 13 bases between the two germline ends. CDR3 amino acids: CASTEEAGYGYTF. The CDR3 DNA is TGTGCCAGCACCGAAGAAGCTGGCTATGGCTACACCTTC. Variable domain in full (rest from reference TRBV7-9 and TRBJ1-2): DTGVSQNPRHKITKRGQNVTFRCDPISEHNRLYWYRQTLGQGPEFLTYFQNEAQLEKSRLLSDRFSAERPKGSFSTLEIQRTEQGDSAMYLCASTEEAGYGYTFGSGTRLTVV.

V gene TRBV28 combines with J gene TRBJ2-2; D unresolved. The V end was cut by 2 bases, the J end by 5 bases, with 6 bases between. The CDR3 spans 13 residues. Germline values: CDR1 MDHEN, CDR2 SYDVKM. The CDR3 bases are TGTGCCAGCAGTTTACCGAGAACCGGGGAGCTGTTTTTT. Residues: CASSLPRTGELFF.

This clone has only a few counts. The genes are TRBV30 and TRBJ1-1, with D perhaps matching TRBD1 (5 bases). CDR3 size: 13 residues. Between the trimmed V and J ends, which lost 2 bases and 4 bases, there was a span of 11 bases. Germline assignment: CDR1 GTSNPN and CDR2 SVGIG (reference sequence). For the CDR3, the DNA is TGTGCCTGGAGTCCTAACCAGGGCACTGAAGCTTTCTTT. Amino acid sequence: CAWSPNQGTEAFF.

The chain has TRBV3-1 (or the pseudogene TRBV3-2) and TRBJ2-7; 13 nucleotides match TRBD2. Germline assignment: CDR1 LGHDT and CDR2 YNNKEL (reference sequence). The V gene end was trimmed by 4 bases and the J gene end by 1 base; junction bases not matched to a gene: 1. The CDR3 is made up of 15 amino acids. The CDR3 DNA reads as TGTGCCAGCAGCCCGGGACTAGCGGGATCCTACGAGCAGTACTTC. This codes for CASSPGLAGSYEQYF.

This clone was recorded only once. The V and J genes are TRBV18 and TRBJ1-1; perhaps TRBD1 as D (5 bases). V dropped 5 bases and J dropped 4 bases, with 14 bases sitting between them. This CDR3 has 14 residues. In germline, CDR1 is KGHSH, CDR2 LQKENI. The DNA of the CDR3 is TGTGCCAGCTCAGAACTCAGGGAGGGCACTGAAGCTTTCTTT. Translated, it gives CASSELREGTEAFF.